The sequence of this TCR beta chain was determined in a study of blood T cell repertoires in COVID-19. Original processing methods: Counts of nucleated cells, estimated from reference gene primer amplification, were obtained. Here immunoSEQ multiplex PCR was the method, and the copy in TCRdb shows in-frame clones only, minus some. V, J and clone size reflect that table, while D and trimming were determined from the DNA. Altogether 150,000 to 200,000 clones are present, 88% being singletons, with the ten largest covering about 6.3%. Participants spanned ages about 18 to 90 years and resided in 20 to 25 US areas. Allocation to cohorts depended on clinical history reported by the participants. The CDR3 consists of 15 residues. The J segment lost 2 bases and the V segment lost 4 bases, leaving 5 bases of the junction unmatched. In germline, CDR1 is SGHRS, CDR2 YFSETQ.

The V call is TRBV5-1, the J call TRBJ1-5, with TRBD1 matching 8 bases. Sequencing input: PBMCs or T cells enriched from blood (not recorded which). This receptor was obtained from a woman aged 45-60 years who had recovered from COVID-19. As DNA, the CDR3 is TGCGCCAGCAGCACCTCGGGACAGGGCAATCAGCCCCAGCATTTT. Translating gives CASSTSGQGNQPQHF.